This TCR beta chain was recovered during a study of technical replicates of blood from several donors. Profiled with immunoSEQ multiplex PCR; TCRdb holds only in-frame clones, not every one. The table lists roughly 80,000 clones, 95% to 96% of them singletons. Germline lookup yields CDR1 KGHSH and CDR2 LQKENI. Trimming pared 6 bases from V and 8 bases from J, leaving 13 bases between. The CDR3 is made up of 12 amino acids. Sequences were obtained from T cells isolated from PBMCs. The genes are TRBV18 and TRBJ1-2, with D uncertain. The sequence was obtained from a human donor in good health. CDR3 protein: CASSPGGRGYTF. The DNA for the CDR3 is TGTGCCAGCTCCCCGGGCGGGAGAGGCTACACCTTC.